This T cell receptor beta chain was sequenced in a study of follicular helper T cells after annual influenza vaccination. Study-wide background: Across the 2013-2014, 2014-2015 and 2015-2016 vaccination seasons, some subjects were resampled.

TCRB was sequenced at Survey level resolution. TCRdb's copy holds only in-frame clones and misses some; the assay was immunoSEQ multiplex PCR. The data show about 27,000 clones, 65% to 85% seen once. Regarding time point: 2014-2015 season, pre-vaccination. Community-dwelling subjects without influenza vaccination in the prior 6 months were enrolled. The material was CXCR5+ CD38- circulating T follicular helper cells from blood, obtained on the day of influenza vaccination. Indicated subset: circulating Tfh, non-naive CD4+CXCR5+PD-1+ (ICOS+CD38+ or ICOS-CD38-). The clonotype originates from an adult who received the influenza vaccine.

The CDR3, as DNA: TGTGCCAGTAGTATGACAGGGAACACTGAAGCTTTCTTT. The encoded protein is CASSMTGNTEAFF. The chain carries TRBV19 and TRBJ1-1, with a tentative D call TRBD1 (6 bases). In germline, CDR1 is LNHDA, CDR2 SQIVND (reference sequence). V was cut by 3 bases and J by 1 base, with 6 bases left in between. CDR3 length: 13 residues.